This TCR beta chain was identified during a study of T cell repertoires in cytomegalovirus infection. Note on this clonotype: An end of the junction differs from the germline gene, which may be a read error.

In TCRdb, the reads were re-called with MiXCR into one record per CDR3 protein. Of roughly 760,000 distinct CDR3 sequences detected, about 40% appear once; the ten largest clones hold 2.5% to 3.5%. Germline V lookup: CDR1 MGHRA, CDR2 YSYEKL. This CDR3 contains 13 residues. The sequencing input was PBMCs. The V gene is TRBV4-1, the J gene TRBJ1-2; unclear D gene. This clonotype was obtained from a human donor in good health (CMV status not recorded). Some clones in this sample may be carry-over from other donors' samples. The CDR3 here is CASSQGSHDGYPF. The CDR3 DNA is TGCGCCAGCAGCCAAGGATCTCACGATGGCTACCCCTTC.